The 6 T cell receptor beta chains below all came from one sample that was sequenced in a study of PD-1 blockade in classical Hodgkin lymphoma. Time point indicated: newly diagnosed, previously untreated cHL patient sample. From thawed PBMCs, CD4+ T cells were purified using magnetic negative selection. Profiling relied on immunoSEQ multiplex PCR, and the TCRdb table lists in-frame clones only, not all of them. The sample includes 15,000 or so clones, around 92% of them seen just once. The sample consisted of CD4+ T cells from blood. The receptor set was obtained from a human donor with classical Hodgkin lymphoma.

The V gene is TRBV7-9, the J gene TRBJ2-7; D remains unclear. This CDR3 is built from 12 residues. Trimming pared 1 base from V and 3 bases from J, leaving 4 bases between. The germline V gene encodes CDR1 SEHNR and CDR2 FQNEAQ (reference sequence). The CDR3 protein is CASSLDLYEQYF. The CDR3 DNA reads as TGTGCCAGCAGCTTAGATCTCTACGAGCAGTACTTC.

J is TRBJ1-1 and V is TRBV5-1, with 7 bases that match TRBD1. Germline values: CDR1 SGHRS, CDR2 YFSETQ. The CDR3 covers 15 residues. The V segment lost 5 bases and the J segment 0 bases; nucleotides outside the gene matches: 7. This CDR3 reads CASSIGQAMNTEAFF. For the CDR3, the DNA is TGCGCCAGCAGTATTGGACAGGCCATGAACACTGAAGCTTTCTTT.

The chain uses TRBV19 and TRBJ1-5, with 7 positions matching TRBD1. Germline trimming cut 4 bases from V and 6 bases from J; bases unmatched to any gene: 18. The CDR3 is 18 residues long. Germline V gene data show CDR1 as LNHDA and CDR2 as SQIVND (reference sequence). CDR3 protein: CASSTHVLQGTLLQPQHF. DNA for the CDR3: TGTGCCAGTAGTACCCACGTCCTACAGGGGACACTCCTTCAGCCCCAGCATTTT.

As DNA, the CDR3 is TGTGCCAGCAGGTTCTCCGGGCAGAGCAATCAGCCCCAGCATTTT. Translating gives CASRFSGQSNQPQHF. This chain connects TRBV28 to TRBJ1-5, with D unresolved. This CDR3 comprises 15 residues. The ends were cut back, 6 bases at V and 1 base at J, with 13 bases in the middle. Germline-derived CDR1 and CDR2 are MDHEN and SYDVKM.

The CDR3 region has the DNA TGTGCCTGGAGTGAGGGGTGGACCCAGCCGCGTGAAGCTTTCTTT. This sequence encodes CAWSEGWTQPREAFF. This chain connects TRBV30 to TRBJ1-1; the D gene is possibly TRBD1 (5 bases). CDR1 is GTSNPN and CDR2 is SVGIG in the germline V gene (reference sequence). The CDR3 covers 15 residues. V was shortened by 1 base and J by 7 bases, with 19 bases between the two germline ends.

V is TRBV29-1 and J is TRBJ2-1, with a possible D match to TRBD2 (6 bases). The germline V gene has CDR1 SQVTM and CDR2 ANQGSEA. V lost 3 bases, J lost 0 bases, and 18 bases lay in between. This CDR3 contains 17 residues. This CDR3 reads CSVDETSPLSSYNEQFF. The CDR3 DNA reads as TGCAGCGTTGATGAAACTAGCCCCCTGAGCTCCTACAATGAGCAGTTCTTC.